This T cell receptor (beta chain) appears in the sequencing data of a study of CD8+ T cells in alopecia areata. The overall study: Those patients who were treated received oral tofacitinib, which was given at 5 to 10 mg twice daily for moderate-to-severe alopecia areata.

Sequencing used cDNA as its template, made by extracting RNA and reverse transcribing it. Sequenced by immunoSEQ multiplex PCR; TCRdb stores in-frame clones only, minus some. The sample includes about 76,000 clones, around 65% of them seen just once. Treatment in this sample: oral pan-JAK inhibitor, 5-10 mg twice daily. Regarding the study as a whole: The treated group had a single nonresponder, limiting CD8+ expansion-response conclusions. While patients received tofacitinib, many expanded lesional clones remained present in scalp and blood.

Worth noting for this clone: Its antigen remains unidentified.

The sequence came from a human donor with alopecia areata. The sample here was CD8+ T cells sorted from blood, taken at week 24, from a patient treated with tofacitinib.

CDR3 region: CASSLGGNYGYTF. Here the CDR3 DNA reads TGTGCCAGCAGCCTCGGTGGCAACTATGGCTACACCTTC. The rearrangement joins TRBV13 to TRBJ1-2; D remains unclear. The CDR3 length is 13 residues. Trimming left V 5 bases short and J 2 bases short, with 9 bases between. The germline gives CDR1 PRHDT, CDR2 FYEKMQ (reference sequence).